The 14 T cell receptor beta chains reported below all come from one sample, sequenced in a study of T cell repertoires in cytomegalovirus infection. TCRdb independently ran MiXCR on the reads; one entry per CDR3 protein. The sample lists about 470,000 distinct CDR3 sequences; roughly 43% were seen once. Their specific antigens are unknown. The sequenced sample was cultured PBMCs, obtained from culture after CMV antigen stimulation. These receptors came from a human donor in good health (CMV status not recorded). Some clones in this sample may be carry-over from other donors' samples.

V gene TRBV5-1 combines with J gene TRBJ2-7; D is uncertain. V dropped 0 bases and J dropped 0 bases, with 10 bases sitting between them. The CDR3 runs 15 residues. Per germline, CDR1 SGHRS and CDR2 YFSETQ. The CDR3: CASSLVASSSYEQYF. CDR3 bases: TGCGCCAGCAGCTTGGTGGCTTCTAGCTCCTACGAGCAGTACTTC.

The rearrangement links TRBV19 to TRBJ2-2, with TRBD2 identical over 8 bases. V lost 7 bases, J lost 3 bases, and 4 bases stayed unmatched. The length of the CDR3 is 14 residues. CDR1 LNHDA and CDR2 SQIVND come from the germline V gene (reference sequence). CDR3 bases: TGTGCCAGTAACGGGGGGGCGGACACCGGGGAGCTGTTTTTT. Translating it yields CASNGGADTGELFF.

The CDR3 loop is CASSRTSGRWDEQFF. DNA for the CDR3: TGTGCCAGCAGCCGGACTAGCGGGAGATGGGATGAGCAGTTCTTC. The gene calls are TRBV7-9 and TRBJ2-1, with TRBD2 matching over 13 bases. The length of the CDR3 is 15 residues. The V and J ends lost 5 bases and 8 bases, in that order; junction bases with no gene match: 6. Per germline, CDR1 SEHNR and CDR2 FQNEAQ (reference sequence).

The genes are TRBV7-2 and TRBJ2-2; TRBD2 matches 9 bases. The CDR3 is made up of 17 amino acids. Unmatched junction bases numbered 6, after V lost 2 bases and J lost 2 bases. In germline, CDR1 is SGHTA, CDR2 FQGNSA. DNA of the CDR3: TGTGCCAGCAGCTTATATCGTCTAGCGGGAAACACCGGGGAGCTGTTTTTT. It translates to CASSLYRLAGNTGELFF.

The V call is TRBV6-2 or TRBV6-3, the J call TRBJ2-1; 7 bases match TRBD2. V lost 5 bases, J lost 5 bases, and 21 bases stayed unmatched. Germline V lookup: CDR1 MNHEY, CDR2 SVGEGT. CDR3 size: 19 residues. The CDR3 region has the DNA TGTGCCAGCAGTCCCGGACTAGGCCACACCCCGGTGGGAAACAATGAGCAGTTCTTC. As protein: CASSPGLGHTPVGNNEQFF.

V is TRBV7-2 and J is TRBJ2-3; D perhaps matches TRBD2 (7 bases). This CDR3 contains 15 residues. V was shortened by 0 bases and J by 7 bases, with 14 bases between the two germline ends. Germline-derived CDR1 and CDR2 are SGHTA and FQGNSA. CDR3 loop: CASSLAVGGANTQYF. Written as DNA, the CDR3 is TGTGCCAGCAGCTTAGCGGTGGGGGGGGCCAATACGCAGTATTTT.

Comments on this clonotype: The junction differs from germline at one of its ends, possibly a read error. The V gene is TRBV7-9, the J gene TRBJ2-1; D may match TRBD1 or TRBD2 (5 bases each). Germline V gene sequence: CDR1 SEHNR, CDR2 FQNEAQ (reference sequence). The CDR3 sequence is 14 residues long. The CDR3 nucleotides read TGTGCCAGCAGCTTTTTGGGACGTATGAATGGGCAGTTCTTC. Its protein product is CASSFLGRMNGQFF.

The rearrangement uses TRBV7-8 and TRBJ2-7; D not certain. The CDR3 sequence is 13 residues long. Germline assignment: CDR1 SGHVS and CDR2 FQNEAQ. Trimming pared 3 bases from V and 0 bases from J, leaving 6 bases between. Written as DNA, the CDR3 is TGTGCCAGCAGCTTGGGGTTCTCCTACGAGCAGTACTTC. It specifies CASSLGFSYEQYF.

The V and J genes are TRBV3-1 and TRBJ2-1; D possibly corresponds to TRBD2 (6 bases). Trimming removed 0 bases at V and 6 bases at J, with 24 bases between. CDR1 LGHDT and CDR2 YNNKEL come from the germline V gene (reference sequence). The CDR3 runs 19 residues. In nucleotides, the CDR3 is TGTGCCAGCAGCCAAGATTGGGGGTCCGGGACTCTCGGGGGCAATGAGCAGTTCTTC. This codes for CASSQDWGSGTLGGNEQFF.

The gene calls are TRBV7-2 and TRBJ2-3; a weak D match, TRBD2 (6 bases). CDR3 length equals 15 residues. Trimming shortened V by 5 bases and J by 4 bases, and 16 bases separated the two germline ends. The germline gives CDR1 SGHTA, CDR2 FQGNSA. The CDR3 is CASSRKVGGSDTQYF. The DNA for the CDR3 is TGTGCCAGCAGCCGAAAAGTGGGGGGTTCAGATACGCAGTATTTT.

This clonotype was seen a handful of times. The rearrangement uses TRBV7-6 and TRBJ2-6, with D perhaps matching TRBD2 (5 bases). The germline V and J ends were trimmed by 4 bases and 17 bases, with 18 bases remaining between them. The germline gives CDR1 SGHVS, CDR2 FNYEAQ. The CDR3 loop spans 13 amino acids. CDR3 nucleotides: TGTGCCAGCAGCTCGCTATTGATGGACGGGGTGACTTTC. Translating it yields CASSSLLMDGVTF.

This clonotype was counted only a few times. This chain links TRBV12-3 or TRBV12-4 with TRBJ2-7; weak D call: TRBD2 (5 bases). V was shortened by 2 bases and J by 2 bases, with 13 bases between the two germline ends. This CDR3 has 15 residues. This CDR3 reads CASSLMGSGAYEQYF. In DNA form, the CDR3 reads TGTGCCAGCAGTTTAATGGGGAGCGGAGCCTACGAGCAGTACTTC.

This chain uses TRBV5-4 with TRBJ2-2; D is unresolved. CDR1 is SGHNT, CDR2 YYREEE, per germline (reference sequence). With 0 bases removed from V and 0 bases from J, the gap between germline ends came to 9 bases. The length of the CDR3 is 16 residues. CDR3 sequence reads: CASSLEAGPNTGELFF. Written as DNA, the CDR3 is TGTGCCAGCAGCTTGGAGGCTGGACCGAACACCGGGGAGCTGTTTTTT. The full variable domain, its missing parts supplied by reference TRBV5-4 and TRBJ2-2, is ETGVTQSPTHLIKTRGQQVTLRCSSQSGHNTVSWYQQALGQGPQFIFQYYREEENGRGNFPPRFSGLQFPNYSSELNVNALELDDSALYLCASSLEAGPNTGELFFGEGSRLTVL.

This CDR3 reads CAWSRLAASTDTQYF. The CDR3, as DNA: TGTGCCTGGAGTAGACTAGCGGCTAGCACAGATACGCAGTATTTT. This chain links TRBV30 with TRBJ2-3; 9 nucleotides agree with TRBD2. Germline-derived CDR1 and CDR2 are GTSNPN and SVGIG (reference sequence). The length of the CDR3 is 15 residues. The trim removed 2 bases at V and 0 bases at J, leaving 3 bases unmatched. Looking up the rest from reference TRBV30 and TRBJ2-3 gives the full variable domain: SQTIHQWPATLVQPVGSPLSLECTVEGTSNPNLYWYRQAAGRGLQLLFYSVGIGQISSEVPQNLSASRPQDRQFILSSKKLLLSDSGFYLCAWSRLAASTDTQYFGPGTRLTVL.